This TCR beta chain originates from a study of T cell repertoires in cytomegalovirus infection (dated by TCRdb to between 2018 and 2021). About the full investigation: Donor HLA type was relevant to the analysis, because carriage of CMV infection together with the matching HLA type was indicated by public TCR beta signatures. Study-wide conclusions, independent of this receptor: In both this cohort and an independent cohort of some 380 donors, the cumulative frequency of public TCR beta family members distinguished carriers of CMV infection plus the relevant HLA type. The ex vivo response was dominated by HLA-C-restricted CMV-specific TCR beta clonotypes, and the single most frequent clonotype in two of eight donors was supplied by these HLA-C-restricted clonotypes.

Of note for this clonotype: This receptor's antigen is unknown. This sequence may be a read error, since a much larger clone differs from it by one base. The missing conserved phenylalanine or tryptophan at the end of this CDR3 makes a read error likely.

CDR1 MDHEN and CDR2 SYDVKM were looked up in the germline V gene. The CDR3 extends over 12 residues, inclusive of both ends. Only the CDR3 DNA is retained, 36 bases long and in frame from the first base. V sheds 5 bases and J sheds 7 bases, leaving 12 bases between their ends. TCRdb shows the sequencer as Illumina HiSeq 1500. TCRdb reanalyzed the raw reads on its own, using fastp at Q25 for trimming and MiXCR for clone calling, and kept in-frame beta chains. Entries are consolidated by CDR3 protein sequence, retaining the most common genes and DNA. For this sample the table gives about 250,000 distinct CDR3 sequences, of which about 5.9% were detected only once. 5.5% to 6.5% of the sample is held by the ten biggest clonotypes.

The specimen was PBMCs. The receptor's source is a human donor in good health (CMV status not recorded). Some clones in this sample may be carry-over from other donors' samples. The chain was built from TRBV28 and TRBJ2-7, with an unclear D gene assignment. The CDR3 region: CASSGRVQEQYI. The sequence in DNA is TGTGCCAGCAGTGGCCGGGTCCAAGAGCAGTACATC.